The next 5 T cell receptor beta chains were all read from a single sample in a study of blood T cell repertoires in COVID-19. The assay was immunoSEQ multiplex PCR, and TCRdb's table has in-frame clones only and misses some. This sample has under 150,000 clones, with 69% found just once. The source material was peripheral blood. Receptors originate from a woman between 70 and 85 years old with acute or convalescent COVID-19.

This clone was counted only a few times. The chain employs TRBV7-9 and TRBJ1-2; 8 positions agree with TRBD1. The germline gives CDR1 SEHNR, CDR2 FQNEAQ (reference sequence). V shed 1 base and J 11 bases; nucleotides not matched to a gene: 0. The CDR3 runs to 11 residues. The CDR3 DNA reads as TGTGCCAGCAGCTTAGGGACAGGGTACACCTTC. The encoded protein is CASSLGTGYTF.

The chain has TRBV19 and TRBJ1-5; 8 bases agree with TRBD1. Per germline, CDR1 LNHDA and CDR2 SQIVND (reference sequence). CDR3 length equals 21 residues. Trimming at V came to 6 bases and at J to 0 bases, leaving 22 bases not matched to a gene. CDR3 amino acids: CASRYTFNRGVELNSNQPQHF. The CDR3 DNA follows: TGTGCCAGTAGATATACCTTCAACAGGGGGGTAGAGTTAAATAGCAATCAGCCCCAGCATTTT.

The chain carries TRBV19 and TRBJ1-2; 12 nucleotides align to TRBD1. Germline trimming cut 9 bases from V and 7 bases from J; bases unmatched to any gene: 6. CDR1 and CDR2 (germline): LNHDA, SQIVND (reference sequence). The CDR3 runs 13 residues. The CDR3 DNA reads as TGTGCCAGCATGGGACAGGGGGCGTCTGGCTACACCTTC. This codes for CASMGQGASGYTF. Filled out from reference TRBV19 and TRBJ1-2, the complete variable domain reads DGGITQSPKYLFRKEGQNVTLSCEQNLNHDAMYWYRQDPGQGLRLIYYSQIVNDFQKGDIAEGYSVSREKKESFPLTVTSAQKNPTAFYLCASMGQGASGYTFGSGTRLTVV.

This clone was seen a few times. At the DNA level, this CDR3 is encoded by other sequences in the same sample as well. The chain uses TRBV2 and TRBJ2-7; TRBD1 matches 8 bases. CDR3 size: 14 residues. The ends lost 4 bases at V and 2 bases at J; junction bases unmatched: 4. The V gene's germline CDR1 is SNHLY and CDR2 FYNNEI. CDR3 bases: TGTGCCAGCAGTGCACAGACAGGGGCCTACGAGCAGTACTTC. Its translation is CASSAQTGAYEQYF.

This chain links TRBV2 with TRBJ2-1, with 8 bases aligning to TRBD1. Unmatched junction bases numbered 7, after V lost 1 base and J lost 8 bases. This CDR3 is built from 15 residues. Germline CDR1 is SNHLY and CDR2 is FYNNEI. The CDR3 sequence is CASSEDSQGAYEQFF. CDR3 nucleotide sequence: TGTGCCAGCAGTGAAGATAGCCAGGGGGCCTATGAGCAGTTCTTC. The full variable domain, rest sourced from reference TRBV2 and TRBJ2-1, is EPEVTQTPSHQVTQMGQEVILRCVPISNHLYFYWYRQILGQKVEFLVSFYNNEISEKSEIFDDQFSVERPDGSNFTLKIRSTKLEDSAMYFCASSEDSQGAYEQFFGPGTRLTVL.